These T cell receptor beta chains were read from a single sample in a study of cytomegalovirus exposure and HLA in healthy donors. Clones were sequenced by immunoSEQ multiplex PCR, and TCRdb holds only the in-frame ones, with some missing. The repertoire holds about 170,000 clones, with roughly 88% as singletons. The sample comprised PBMCs. These receptors were taken from a boy younger than 10 in good health and CMV-seronegative. Both conserved end residues are part of each CDR3. Each record gives: J gene, clone size, V gene, D gene, CDR3 protein, CDR3 DNA. D genes are given only for firm matches. The size field is filled for only some rows; it gives once, few, many or a size class.

TRBJ1-1,.,TRBV30,.,CAWSAGHAVNTEAFF,TGTGCCTGGAGTGCCGGACACGCCGTGAACACTGAAGCTTTCTTT
TRBJ1-5,.,TRBV6-5,.,CASRATGNQPQHF,TGTGCCAGCAGGGCTACAGGGAATCAGCCCCAGCATTTT
TRBJ1-5,few,TRBV5-6,.,CASSLLNQPQHF,TGTGCCAGCAGCTTGCTGAATCAGCCCCAGCATTTT
TRBJ2-7,.,TRBV28,TRBD2,CASSLGLAGVYEQYF,TGTGCCAGCAGTTTAGGGCTAGCGGGAGTCTACGAGCAGTACTTC
TRBJ2-1,.,TRBV7-9,TRBD2,CASSRTSGDNEQFF,TGTGCCAGCAGTCGGACTAGCGGAGACAATGAGCAGTTCTTC
TRBJ2-3,.,TRBV7-2,.,CASSLAQGDTQYF,TGTGCCAGCAGCTTAGCGCAGGGGGATACGCAGTATTTT
TRBJ1-2,.,TRBV27,.,CASSFGSGGDGYTF,TGTGCCAGCAGTTTCGGGTCGGGGGGAGATGGCTACACCTTC
TRBJ2-2,.,TRBV5-1,.,CASSPGDGYTGELFF,TGCGCCAGCAGCCCGGGGGACGGATACACCGGGGAGCTGTTTTTT
TRBJ1-6,.,TRBV30,.,CAWTKDTSYNSPLHF,TGTGCCTGGACCAAGGACACGTCCTATAATTCACCCCTCCACTTT
TRBJ1-5,.,TRBV30,.,CAWSDNTVNQPQHF,TGTGCCTGGAGCGATAATACAGTCAATCAGCCCCAGCATTTT
TRBJ2-1,.,TRBV5-1,.,CASRRAASSYNEQFF,TGCGCCAGCAGGAGGGCGGCAAGCTCCTACAATGAGCAGTTCTTC
TRBJ1-3,.,TRBV27,.,CASRGGLGIGNTIYF,TGTGCCAGCAGGGGGGGTCTGGGTATTGGAAACACCATATATTTT
TRBJ2-2,.,TRBV7-2,.,CASSLVTVNTGELFF,TGTGCCAGCAGCTTAGTAACGGTAAACACCGGGGAGCTGTTTTTT
TRBJ1-2,.,TRBV6-6,.,CASLPGDIAGGYGYTF,TGTGCCAGCCTTCCGGGGGATATTGCCGGAGGTTATGGCTACACCTTC
TRBJ2-7,.,TRBV6-1,.,CASSGPYRVGDYEQYF,TGTGCCAGCAGTGGCCCCTACAGGGTGGGCGACTACGAGCAGTACTTC
TRBJ2-1,.,TRBV7-9,TRBD2,CASSTYSGGAYNEQFF,TGTGCCAGCAGCACTTATAGCGGGGGGGCTTACAATGAGCAGTTCTTC
TRBJ2-5,.,TRBV10-1,.,CASIGVGGPPEGGETQYF,TGCGCCAGCATTGGGGTGGGGGGGCCGCCAGAGGGGGGGGAGACCCAGTACTTC
TRBJ2-7,.,TRBV7-2,TRBD2,CASSKGLADYYEQYF,TGTGCCAGCAGCAAGGGACTAGCGGATTACTACGAGCAGTACTTC
TRBJ2-1,.,TRBV2,.,CASSAAVGEQFF,TGTGCCAGCAGCGCAGCGGTAGGTGAGCAGTTCTTC
TRBJ1-3,.,TRBV11-2,.,CASSSRQGLDAIYF,TGTGCCAGCAGTTCTCGTCAGGGGCTGGACGCCATATATTTT
TRBJ2-6,.,TRBV9,TRBD2,CASSDVGGGPSGANVLTF,TGTGCCAGCAGCGACGTGGGGGGAGGGCCCTCTGGGGCCAACGTCCTGACTTTC
TRBJ2-2,once,TRBV19,TRBD1,CASSGDRGIGELFF,TGTGCCAGTAGTGGCGACAGGGGGATCGGGGAGCTGTTTTTT
TRBJ1-1,.,TRBV19,.,CASSIAPRGGTEAFF,TGTGCCAGTAGTATTGCGCCCAGAGGAGGCACTGAAGCTTTCTTT
TRBJ2-5,.,TRBV11-2,TRBD2,CASSFPTSGIETQYF,TGTGCCAGCAGCTTCCCGACTAGCGGGATAGAGACCCAGTACTTC
TRBJ1-1,once,TRBV7-2,TRBD1,CASRDRELNTEAFF,TGTGCCAGCCGGGACAGAGAGTTAAACACTGAAGCTTTCTTT
TRBJ1-3,once,TRBV30,.,CAFRRRGTGNTIYF,TGTGCCTTCCGCCGGCGGGGCACTGGAAACACCATATATTTT
TRBJ1-5,.,TRBV6-1,TRBD1,CASSEGTGDQPQHF,TGTGCCAGCAGTGAAGGGACAGGGGATCAGCCCCAGCATTTT
TRBJ2-5,.,TRBV25-1,TRBD2,CASTQTGGIRETQYF,TGTGCCAGCACTCAAACGGGGGGGATTAGAGAGACCCAGTACTTC
TRBJ2-5,once,TRBV21-1,.,CASSNKREGQETQYF,TGTGCCAGCAGCAATAAACGGGAGGGCCAAGAGACCCAGTACTTC
TRBJ2-7,.,TRBV10-3,TRBD2,CAISGWSGGGYGVYEQYF,TGTGCCATCAGTGGATGGTCGGGCGGGGGGTACGGGGTCTACGAGCAGTACTTC
TRBJ2-2,.,TRBV6-6,TRBD2,CASSNGGTSFAGELFF,TGTGCCAGCAGTAATGGTGGGACTAGCTTTGCCGGGGAGCTGTTTTTT
TRBJ1-2,.,TRBV27,.,CASSKGFSYGYTF,TGTGCCAGCAGTAAGGGGTTCTCCTATGGCTACACCTTC
TRBJ1-6,.,TRBV6-6,.,CASSYSGSLSNSPLHF,TGTGCCAGCAGTTACTCGGGCAGCTTATCTAATTCACCCCTCCACTTT
TRBJ2-7,.,TRBV6-1,TRBD2,CASESGRSYEQYF,TGTGCCAGCGAGAGCGGGAGGTCCTACGAGCAGTACTTC
TRBJ1-1,few,TRBV4-1,.,CASSQRTDANTEAFF,TGCGCCAGCAGCCAAAGAACAGACGCGAACACTGAAGCTTTCTTT
TRBJ1-1,.,TRBV7-2,.,CASSLKGREEAFF,TGTGCCAGCAGCTTAAAAGGCAGGGAAGAAGCTTTCTTT
TRBJ2-1,.,TRBV29-1,TRBD2,CSYRTSGDNEQFF,TGCAGCTACAGGACTAGCGGCGACAATGAGCAGTTCTTC
TRBJ2-5,.,TRBV14,TRBD1,CASSQAGGTQYF,TGTGCCAGCAGCCAAGCAGGGGGGACCCAGTACTTC
TRBJ2-1,.,TRBV5-1,.,CASSLRVNEYNEQFF,TGCGCCAGCAGCTTGCGAGTCAATGAGTACAATGAGCAGTTCTTC
TRBJ1-5,.,TRBV19,.,CASSLQLWGPLGNQPQHF,TGTGCCAGTAGTCTCCAGTTATGGGGCCCTTTGGGCAATCAGCCCCAGCATTTT
TRBJ2-2,.,TRBV19,.,CASDRYTGELFF,TGTGCCAGTGACAGATACACCGGGGAGCTGTTTTTT
TRBJ1-1,.,TRBV11-3,TRBD1,CASSPGTEEAFF,TGTGCCAGCAGCCCCGGGACAGAAGAAGCTTTCTTT
TRBJ1-2,few,TRBV19,TRBD1,CASSTQTGHYGYTF,TGTGCCAGTAGTACCCAGACAGGGCACTATGGCTACACCTTC
TRBJ2-6,.,TRBV14,.,CASSSIDRSYSGANVLTF,TGTGCCAGCAGCTCCATTGACAGGTCCTACTCTGGGGCCAACGTCCTGACTTTC
TRBJ1-1,.,TRBV27,TRBD1,CASSLTGTGLVFEAFF,TGTGCCAGCAGTTTAACCGGGACAGGTCTAGTATTTGAAGCTTTCTTT
TRBJ2-5,.,TRBV6-5,TRBD2,CASRSGGETQYF,TGTGCCAGCAGAAGCGGGGGAGAGACCCAGTACTTC
TRBJ2-2,.,TRBV27,TRBD2,CASRGLAINTGELFF,TGTGCCAGCAGGGGACTAGCGATAAACACCGGGGAGCTGTTTTTT